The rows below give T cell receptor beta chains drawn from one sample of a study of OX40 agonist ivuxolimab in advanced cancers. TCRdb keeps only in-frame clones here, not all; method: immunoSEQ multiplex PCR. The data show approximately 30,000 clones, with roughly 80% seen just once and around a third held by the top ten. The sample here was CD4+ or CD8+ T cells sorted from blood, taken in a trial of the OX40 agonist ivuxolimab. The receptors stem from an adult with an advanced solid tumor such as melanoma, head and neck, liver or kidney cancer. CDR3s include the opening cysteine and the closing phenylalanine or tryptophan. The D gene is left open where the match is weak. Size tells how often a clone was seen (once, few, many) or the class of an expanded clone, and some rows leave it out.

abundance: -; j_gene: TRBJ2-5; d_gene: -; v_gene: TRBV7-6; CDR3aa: CASSYLRHNQETQYF; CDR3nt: TGTGCCAGCAGCTACCTTAGGCACAACCAAGAGACCCAGTACTTC
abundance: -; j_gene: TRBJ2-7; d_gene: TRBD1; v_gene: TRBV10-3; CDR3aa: CAIKEYQGAADEQYF; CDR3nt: TGTGCCATCAAGGAGTATCAGGGGGCCGCTGACGAGCAGTACTTC
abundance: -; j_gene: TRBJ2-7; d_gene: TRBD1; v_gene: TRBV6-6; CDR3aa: CASRRDRGSDEQYF; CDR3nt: TGTGCCAGCCGACGGGACAGGGGGTCTGACGAGCAGTACTTC
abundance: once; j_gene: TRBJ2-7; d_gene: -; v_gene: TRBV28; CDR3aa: CASSLVVGVYEQYF; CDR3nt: TGTGCCAGCAGTTTGGTTGTAGGAGTATACGAGCAGTACTTC
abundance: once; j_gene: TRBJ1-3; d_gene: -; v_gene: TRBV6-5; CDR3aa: CASSYAGLSGNTIYF; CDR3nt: TGTGCCAGCAGTTACGCGGGACTGTCTGGAAACACCATATATTTT
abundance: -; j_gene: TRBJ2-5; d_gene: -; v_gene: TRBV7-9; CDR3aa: CASSGLSDWGLIPQYF; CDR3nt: TGTGCCAGCAGCGGGCTGAGCGACTGGGGGCTGATACCCCAGTACTTC
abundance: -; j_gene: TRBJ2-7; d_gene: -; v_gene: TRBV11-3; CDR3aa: CASSLSHEQYF; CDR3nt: TGTGCCAGCAGCCTCAGCCACGAGCAGTACTTC
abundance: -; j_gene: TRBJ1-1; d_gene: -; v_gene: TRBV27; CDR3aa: CASRRATMNTEAFF; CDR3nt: TGTGCCAGCAGGCGGGCGACAATGAACACTGAAGCTTTCTTT
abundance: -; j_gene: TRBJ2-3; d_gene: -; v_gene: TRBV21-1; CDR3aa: CASNGVSFLAGVSTDTQYF; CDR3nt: TGTGCCAGCAACGGGGTTAGTTTCCTAGCGGGAGTTAGCACAGATACGCAGTATTTT
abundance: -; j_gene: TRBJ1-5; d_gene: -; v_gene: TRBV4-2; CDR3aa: CASSQGGEVVASNQPQHF; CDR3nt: TGTGCCAGCAGCCAAGGGGGGGAGGTGGTGGCGAGCAATCAGCCCCAGCATTTT
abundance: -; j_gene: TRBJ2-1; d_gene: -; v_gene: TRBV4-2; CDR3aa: CASSQGADGNEQFF; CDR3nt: TGTGCCAGCAGCCAAGGGGCCGACGGGAATGAGCAGTTCTTC
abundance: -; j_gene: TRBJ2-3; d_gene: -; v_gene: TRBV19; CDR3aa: CASSIGGHTQYF; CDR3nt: TGTGCCAGTAGTATTGGGGGCCATACGCAGTATTTT
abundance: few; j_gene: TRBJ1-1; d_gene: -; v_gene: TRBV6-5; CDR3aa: CASSYPGFTEAFF; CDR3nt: TGTGCCAGCAGTTACCCAGGGTTCACTGAAGCTTTCTTT
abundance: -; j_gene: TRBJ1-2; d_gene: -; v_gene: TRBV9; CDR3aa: CASSVGQGFSYGYTF; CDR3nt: TGTGCCAGCAGCGTAGGGCAGGGGTTTAGCTATGGCTACACCTTC
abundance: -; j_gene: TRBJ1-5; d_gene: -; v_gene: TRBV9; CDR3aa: CASSVGGASNQPQHF; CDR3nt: TGTGCCAGCAGCGTCGGAGGGGCCAGCAATCAGCCCCAGCATTTT
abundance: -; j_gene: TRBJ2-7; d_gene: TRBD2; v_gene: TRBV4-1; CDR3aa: CASSPVIPGLAAPAYEQYF; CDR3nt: TGCGCCAGCAGCCCAGTTATCCCGGGACTAGCGGCCCCTGCCTACGAGCAGTACTTC
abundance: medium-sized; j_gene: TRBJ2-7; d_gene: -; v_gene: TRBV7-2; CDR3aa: CASSLRGVGQGMYYEQYF; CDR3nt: TGTGCCAGCAGCCTACGAGGAGTGGGCCAGGGGATGTACTACGAGCAGTACTTC
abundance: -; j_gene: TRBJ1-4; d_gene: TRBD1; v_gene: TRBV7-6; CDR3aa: CASSLRDRDEKLFF; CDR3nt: TGTGCCAGCAGCTTACGGGACAGGGATGAAAAACTGTTTTTT
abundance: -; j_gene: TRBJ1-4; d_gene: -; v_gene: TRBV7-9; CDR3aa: CASSPYSATNEKLFF; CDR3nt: TGTGCCAGCAGCCCTTACAGTGCAACTAATGAAAAACTGTTTTTT
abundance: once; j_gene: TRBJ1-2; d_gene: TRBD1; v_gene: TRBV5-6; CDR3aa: CASSLVSSGGGYTF; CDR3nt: TGTGCCAGCAGCTTGGTTTCTTCAGGGGGCGGCTACACCTTC
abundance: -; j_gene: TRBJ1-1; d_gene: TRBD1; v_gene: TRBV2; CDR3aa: CACRDRDHTEAFF; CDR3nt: TGTGCCTGCCGGGACAGGGACCACACTGAAGCTTTCTTT
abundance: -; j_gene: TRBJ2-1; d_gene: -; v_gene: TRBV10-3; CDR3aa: CAISGPQSSYNEQFF; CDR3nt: TGTGCCATCAGTGGCCCACAGAGCTCCTACAATGAGCAGTTCTTC
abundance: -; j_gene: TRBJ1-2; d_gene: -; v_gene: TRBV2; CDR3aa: CASSGGGYGYTF; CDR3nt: TGTGCCAGCAGCGGAGGGGGGTATGGCTACACCTTC
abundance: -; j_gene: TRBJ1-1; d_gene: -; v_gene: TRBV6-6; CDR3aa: CASSYSMIDSEAFF; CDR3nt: TGTGCCAGCAGTTACTCCATGATAGACAGCGAAGCTTTCTTT
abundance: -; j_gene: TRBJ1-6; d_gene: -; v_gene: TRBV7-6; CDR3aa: CASSLLQGFSYNSPLHF; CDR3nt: TGTGCCAGCAGCTTGTTACAGGGTTTCTCCTATAATTCACCCCTCCACTTT
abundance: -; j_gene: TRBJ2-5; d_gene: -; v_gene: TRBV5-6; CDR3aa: CASSLVPAETQYF; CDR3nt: TGTGCCAGCAGCTTGGTTCCAGCGGAGACCCAGTACTTC
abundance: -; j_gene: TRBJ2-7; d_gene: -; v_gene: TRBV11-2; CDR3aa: CASSSRPVGRYEQYF; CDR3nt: TGTGCCAGCAGCAGCCGACCCGTTGGGCGCTACGAGCAGTACTTC
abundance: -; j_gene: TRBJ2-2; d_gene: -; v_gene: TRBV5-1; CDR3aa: CASSLVDHTGELFF; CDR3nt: TGCGCCAGCAGCTTGGTGGATCACACCGGGGAGCTGTTTTTT
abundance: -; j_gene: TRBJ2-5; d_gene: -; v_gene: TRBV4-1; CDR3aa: CASSPPRTARGETQYF; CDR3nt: TGCGCCAGCAGCCCCCCGCGGACAGCCAGGGGAGAGACCCAGTACTTC
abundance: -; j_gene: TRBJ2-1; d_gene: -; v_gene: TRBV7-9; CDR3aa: CASSLVSLNNEQFF; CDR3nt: TGTGCCAGCAGCTTGGTCTCCTTGAACAATGAGCAGTTCTTC
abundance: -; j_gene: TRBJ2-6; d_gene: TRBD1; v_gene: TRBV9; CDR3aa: CASSMGDRVVGANVLTF; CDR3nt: TGTGCCAGCAGCATGGGGGACAGGGTGGTTGGGGCCAACGTCCTGACTTTC
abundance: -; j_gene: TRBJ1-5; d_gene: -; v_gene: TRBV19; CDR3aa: CASSIGTLTQHF; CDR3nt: TGTGCCAGTAGTATTGGGACACTTACCCAGCATTTT
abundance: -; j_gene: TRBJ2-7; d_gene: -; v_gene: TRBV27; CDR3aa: CASSFNRISYEQYF; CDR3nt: TGTGCCAGCAGTTTCAACAGGATATCCTACGAGCAGTACTTC
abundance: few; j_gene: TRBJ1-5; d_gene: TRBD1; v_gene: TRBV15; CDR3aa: CATSRDSNTGVGNQPQHF; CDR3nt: TGTGCCACCAGCAGAGATTCGAACACAGGGGTGGGCAATCAGCCCCAGCATTTT
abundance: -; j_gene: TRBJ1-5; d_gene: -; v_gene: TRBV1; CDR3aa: CTSSQDASGPGQRGDSNQPQHF; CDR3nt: TGCACCAGCAGCCAAGATGCCTCGGGACCGGGACAGCGAGGAGATAGCAATCAGCCCCAGCATTTT
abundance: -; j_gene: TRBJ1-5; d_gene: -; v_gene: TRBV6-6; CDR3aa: CASSQTAFNQPQHF; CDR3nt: TGTGCCAGCAGTCAGACAGCGTTCAATCAGCCCCAGCATTTT